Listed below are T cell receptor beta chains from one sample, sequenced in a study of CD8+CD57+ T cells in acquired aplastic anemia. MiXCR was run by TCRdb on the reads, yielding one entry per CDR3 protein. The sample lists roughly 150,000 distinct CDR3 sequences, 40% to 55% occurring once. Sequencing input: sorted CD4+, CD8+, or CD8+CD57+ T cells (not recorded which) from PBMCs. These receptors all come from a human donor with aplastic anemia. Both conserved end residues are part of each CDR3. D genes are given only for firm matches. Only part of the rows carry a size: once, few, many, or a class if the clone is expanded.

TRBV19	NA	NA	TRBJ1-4	TGTGCCAGTACCCCCCGGGCAGCTGCAACTAATGAAAAACTGTTTTTT	CASTPRAAATNEKLFF
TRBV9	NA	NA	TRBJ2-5	TGTGCCAGCAGCCCCCGCAGTAGCGGCATGGGGGAGACCCAGTACTTC	CASSPRSSGMGETQYF
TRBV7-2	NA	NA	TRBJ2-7	TGTGCCAGCAGCTTATATGGGGGCGAGCAGTACTTC	CASSLYGGEQYF
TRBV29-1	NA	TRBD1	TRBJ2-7	TGCAGCGTTGTATGGGACAGGGGCTACGAGCAGTACTTC	CSVVWDRGYEQYF
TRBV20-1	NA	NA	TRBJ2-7	TGCAGTGCTAGAGATGGGGCAGGGGGGTATGAGCAGTACTTC	CSARDGAGGYEQYF
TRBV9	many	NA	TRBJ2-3	TGTGCCAGCAGCCCGGGATGGGAGGATACGCAGTATTTT	CASSPGWEDTQYF
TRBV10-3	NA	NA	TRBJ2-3	TGTGCCACCAGGACTGACGCTAGCACAGATACGCAGTATTTT	CATRTDASTDTQYF
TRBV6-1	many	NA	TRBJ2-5	TGTGCCAGCAGCCCCCAAAGGACAGTACAAGAGACCCAGTACTTC	CASSPQRTVQETQYF
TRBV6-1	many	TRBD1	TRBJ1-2	TGTGCCAGCAGTGTGACAGGGGCCGGCTACACCTTC	CASSVTGAGYTF
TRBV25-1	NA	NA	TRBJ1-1	TGTGCCAGCGCGCTTTGGGGGCTCATGAACACTGAAGCTTTCTTT	CASALWGLMNTEAFF
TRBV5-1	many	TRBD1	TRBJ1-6	TGCGCCAGCAGCTGGGGACAGGGTGATTCACCCCTCCACTTT	CASSWGQGDSPLHF
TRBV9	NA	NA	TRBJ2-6	TGTGCCAGCAGCCTGGGACTCAACGTCCTGACTTTC	CASSLGLNVLTF
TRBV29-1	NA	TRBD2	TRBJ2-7	TGCAGCGTTTCGACTAGCGGGACTACCTACGAGCAGTACTTC	CSVSTSGTTYEQYF
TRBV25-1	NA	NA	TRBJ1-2	TGTGCCATCTATGGCTACACCTTC	CAIYGYTF
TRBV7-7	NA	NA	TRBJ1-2	TGTGTTAGCAGCCCCTCGACAGACTATGGCTACACCTTC	CVSSPSTDYGYTF
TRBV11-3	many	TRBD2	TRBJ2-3	TGTGCCAGCAGTTTGAATAGCGGGATTCCACATTTT	CASSLNSGIPHF
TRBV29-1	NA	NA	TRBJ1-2	TGCAGCGTTCCTACGGGGGTCCATGGCTACACCTTC	CSVPTGVHGYTF
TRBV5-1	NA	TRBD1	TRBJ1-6	TGCGCCAGCAGCTTGAGACAGGGGGTAGGCAATTCACCCCTCCACTTT	CASSLRQGVGNSPLHF
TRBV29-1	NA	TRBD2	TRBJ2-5	TGCAGCGTTACGAACGGGGGGGGGCAAGAGACCCAGTACTTC	CSVTNGGGQETQYF
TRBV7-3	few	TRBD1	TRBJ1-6	TGTGCCAGCAGCTCGGGGACAGGTTTGTCCTCACCCCTCCACTTT	CASSSGTGLSSPLHF
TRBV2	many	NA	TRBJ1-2	TGTGCCAGCAGTGAAGTTGCAGGGGGCTACACCTTC	CASSEVAGGYTF
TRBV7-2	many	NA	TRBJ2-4	TGTGCCAGCAGCTTAGGCTTTGGGGGGGCCAAAAACATTCAGTACTTC	CASSLGFGGAKNIQYF
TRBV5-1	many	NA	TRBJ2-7	TGCGCCAGCAGCTTCTACTCCTCCGGCGGGGCCAGCTCCTACGAGCAGTACTTC	CASSFYSSGGASSYEQYF
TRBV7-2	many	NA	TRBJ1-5	TGTGCCAGCAGCTTAGGGGCAGGTTCTTATCAGCCCCAGCATTTT	CASSLGAGSYQPQHF
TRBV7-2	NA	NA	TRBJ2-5	TGTGCCAGCAGCTTAGGGAGTGGGCTTGGGGAGACCCAGTACTTC	CASSLGSGLGETQYF
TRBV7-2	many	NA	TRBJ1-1	TGTGCCAGCAGCACAAACCCAAGACAAGTGACTGTGAACACTGAAGCTTTCTTT	CASSTNPRQVTVNTEAFF
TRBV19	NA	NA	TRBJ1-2	TGTGCCAGTAGTACCCCTCCCGGAGGCTACACCTTC	CASSTPPGGYTF
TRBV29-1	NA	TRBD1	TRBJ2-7	TGCAGCGTCACAGGGACAGCCGGGACACTCGGCTACGAGCAGTACTTC	CSVTGTAGTLGYEQYF
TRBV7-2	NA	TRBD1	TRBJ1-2	TGTGCCAGCAGCAGGGACAGGGGCTCGGATGGCTACACCTTC	CASSRDRGSDGYTF
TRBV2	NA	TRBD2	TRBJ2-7	TGTGCCAGCGGCCATACTAGCGGCCCCTACGAGCAGTACTTC	CASGHTSGPYEQYF
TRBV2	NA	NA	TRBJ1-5	TGTGCCAGCAGCGAAGAAGGGGTCCAGCCCCAGCATTTT	CASSEEGVQPQHF
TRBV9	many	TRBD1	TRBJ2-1	TGTGCCAGCAACAGGGGGCCCGACAATGAGCAGTTCTTC	CASNRGPDNEQFF
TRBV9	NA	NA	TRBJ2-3	TGTGCCAGCAGCGCCTTGACAGGCGGGGCCACAGATACGCAGTATTTT	CASSALTGGATDTQYF
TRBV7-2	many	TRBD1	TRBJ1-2	TGTGCCAGCAGCTTAGCGCTTAGGGGACAGGGGCATGGCTACACCTTC	CASSLALRGQGHGYTF
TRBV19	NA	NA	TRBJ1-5	TGTGCCGGTAGTGTGGGGGGGTCCGACAATCAGCCCCAGCATTTT	CAGSVGGSDNQPQHF
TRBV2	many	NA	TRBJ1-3	TGTGCCAGCAGACCGCTGGACTCTGGAAACACCATATATTTT	CASRPLDSGNTIYF
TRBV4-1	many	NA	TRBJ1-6	TGCGCCAGCAGCACCGGACCGCTCTCACCCCTCCACTTT	CASSTGPLSPLHF
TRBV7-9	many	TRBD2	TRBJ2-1	TGTGCCAGCAGCTTAGGCGGGGGTAGGTCCTACAATGAGCAGTTCTTC	CASSLGGGRSYNEQFF
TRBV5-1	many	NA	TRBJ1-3	TGCGCCAGCAGCTTGGTACAGGGAAGTGGAAACACCATATATTTT	CASSLVQGSGNTIYF
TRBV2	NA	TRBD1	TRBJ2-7	TGTGCCAGCAGGGGGGACAGGGGGCAGTACTTC	CASRGDRGQYF
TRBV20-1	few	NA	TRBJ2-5	TGCAGTGCTGGCCCACTTCAATCAACACAAGAGACCCAGTACTTC	CSAGPLQSTQETQYF
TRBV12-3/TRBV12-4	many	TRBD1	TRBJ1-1	TGTGCCAGCAGTTTATCAGGGGGCGGGAACACTGAAGCTTTCTTT	CASSLSGGGNTEAFF
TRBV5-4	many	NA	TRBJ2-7	TGTGCCAGCAGGCTCGACGTCTCCGAGCAGTACTTC	CASRLDVSEQYF
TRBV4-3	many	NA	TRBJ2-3	TGCGCCAGCAGCCAAGACCCAACTAGCACAGATACGCAGTATTTT	CASSQDPTSTDTQYF
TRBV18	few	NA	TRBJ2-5	TGTGCCAGCTCACCTAACAGAGAGACCCAGTACTTC	CASSPNRETQYF
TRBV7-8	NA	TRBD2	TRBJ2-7	TGTGCCAGCAGCTGGGGGGGGACTAGCTACAACGAGCAGTACTTC	CASSWGGTSYNEQYF
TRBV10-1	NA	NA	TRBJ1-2	TGCGCCAGCAGAGTGACACCTTGTTATGGCTTCACCTTC	CASRVTPCYGFTF
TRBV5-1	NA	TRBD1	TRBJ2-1	TGCGCCAGCAGCTCGCTGGGACAGGAGACCTACAATGAGCAGTTCTTC	CASSSLGQETYNEQFF
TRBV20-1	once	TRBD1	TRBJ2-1	TGCAGTACCACAAAACAGGGGATGAACAATGAGCAGTTCTTC	CSTTKQGMNNEQFF
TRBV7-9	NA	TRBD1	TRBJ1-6	TGTGCCAGCGGGGGACAGGGCGGCTCACCCCTCCACTTT	CASGGQGGSPLHF
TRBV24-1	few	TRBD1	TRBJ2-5	TGTGCCACCAGTGATTCTGGACAGGGGCAGGAGACCCAGTACTTC	CATSDSGQGQETQYF
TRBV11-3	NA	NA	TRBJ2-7	TGTGCCAGCAGCAGCTCCCACGGTGAGCAGTACTTC	CASSSSHGEQYF
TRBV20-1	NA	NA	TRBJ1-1	TGCAGTGCTGACCCTCCGCCAGGGACCACTGAAGCTTTCTTT	CSADPPPGTTEAFF